What follows are 20 T cell receptor beta chains derived from one specimen sequenced in a study of CD8 T cells in ankylosing spondylitis. General observations from the study: Ankylosing spondylitis blood appeared to be characterized by a TCR beta motif of eight or nine highly homologous variants.

TCRdb re-derived calls from the 5' RACE reads in MiXCR, one entry per CDR3 protein. The table lists fewer than 500,000 distinct CDR3 sequences, roughly a quarter of them singletons, with approximately 1% in the top ten. Antigens for these TCRs are unknown. The sequenced sample was blood, either unsorted or a sorted T cell fraction (not recorded which). The source is a male donor with ankylosing spondylitis.

This rearrangement joins TRBV3-1 to TRBJ1-1; D gene unclear. The CDR3 totals 14 residues. Trimming removed 1 base from V and 5 bases from J, with 11 bases in between. Germline lookup yields CDR1 LGHDT and CDR2 YNNKEL (reference sequence). The CDR3 nucleotides read TGTGCCAGCAGCCAAGTTTCCCCTCCGACTGAAGCTTTCTTT. This sequence encodes CASSQVSPPTEAFF.

V usage is TRBV5-1 and J usage is TRBJ2-7, with D perhaps matching TRBD1 (5 bases). The CDR3 contains 15 residues. The V end was cut by 4 bases, the J end by 2 bases, with 16 bases between. Germline V gene lookup returns CDR1 SGHRS and CDR2 YFSETQ. CDR3 sequence: CASSDPPTATYEQYF. As DNA, the CDR3 is TGCGCCAGCAGCGACCCGCCGACAGCCACCTACGAGCAGTACTTC.

This clonotype was picked up a small number of times. CDR3 region: CATSRDQGNYGYTF. The CDR3 DNA follows: TGTGCCACCAGCAGAGATCAGGGTAACTATGGCTACACCTTC. The gene calls are TRBV15 and TRBJ1-2; D is perhaps TRBD1 (5 bases). Per germline, CDR1 LNHNV and CDR2 YYDKDF (reference sequence). V lost 0 bases to trimming and J lost 1 base, with 6 bases between them. The CDR3 has 14 amino acids.

The chain couples TRBV20-1 to TRBJ2-5, with 15 bases that match TRBD2. Germline CDR1 reads DFQATT; CDR2 reads SNEGSKA (reference sequence). The ends lost 1 base at V and 3 bases at J; junction bases unmatched: 9. The CDR3 covers 18 residues. CDR3 sequence (DNA): TGCAGTGCTAGAGCCCCGGGACTAGCGGGAGGAAAGAAAGAGACCCAGTACTTC. It is translated as CSARAPGLAGGKKETQYF.

The gene calls are TRBV7-2 and TRBJ1-3, with D possibly matching TRBD1 (5 bases). Germline values: CDR1 SGHTA, CDR2 FQGNSA. V gave up 1 base and J gave up 7 bases, with 11 bases separating them. The CDR3 covers 14 residues. CDR3 in DNA: TGTGCCAGCAGCTTAGACAGGTGGATGAACACCATATATTTT. Its protein product is CASSLDRWMNTIYF.

V is TRBV3-1 and J is TRBJ2-2; D call uncertain. Looked up from germline, CDR1 is LGHDT and CDR2 is YNNKEL (reference sequence). The V end was cut by 3 bases, the J end by 2 bases, with 4 bases between. The CDR3 is 13 amino acids. The CDR3 nucleotides read TGTGCCAGCAGCCACCGTAACACCGGGGAGCTGTTTTTT. The encoded protein is CASSHRNTGELFF.

In its sample, this clonotype was seen a few times. V gene TRBV7-2 combines with J gene TRBJ1-6; 10 bases are a match to TRBD1. With V trimmed by 4 bases and J by 9 bases, 6 bases remained unmatched. The germline V gene encodes CDR1 SGHTA and CDR2 FQGNSA. CDR3 length: 15 amino acids. Here the CDR3 reads CASSSPGQGGSPLHF. In DNA form, the CDR3 reads TGTGCCAGCAGCTCCCCCGGACAGGGGGGTTCACCCCTCCACTTT.

The genes are TRBV5-1 and TRBJ1-1, with TRBD1 matching over 8 bases. The V gene's germline CDR1 is SGHRS and CDR2 YFSETQ. The V segment lost 7 bases and the J segment 6 bases; nucleotides outside the gene matches: 8. The CDR3 loop spans 13 amino acids. CDR3 residues: CASWMDRAAEAFF. CDR3 nucleotides: TGCGCCAGCTGGATGGACAGGGCAGCTGAAGCTTTCTTT.

The chain uses TRBV29-1 and TRBJ2-1; TRBD1 or TRBD2 may be the D gene (6 bases each). The V end was cut by 4 bases, the J end by 3 bases, with 10 bases between. CDR1 is SQVTM, CDR2 ANQGSEA, per germline. This CDR3 is 13 amino acids long. CDR3 in DNA: TGCAGCGTTGTAAAGGGGGGCTACAATGAGCAGTTCTTC. Protein product: CSVVKGGYNEQFF.

This clonotype was detected a few times. The chain carries TRBV4-1 and TRBJ1-5; no firm D call. The ends were cut back, 4 bases at V and 7 bases at J, with 17 bases in the middle. This CDR3 spans 15 amino acids. Germline CDR1 and CDR2: MGHRA and YSYEKL. The CDR3 sequence is CASSPLEVRSQPQHF. CDR3 nucleotides: TGCGCCAGCAGCCCGTTGGAGGTTCGGTCCCAGCCCCAGCATTTT.

The chain uses TRBV5-1 and TRBJ2-2, with 9 bases aligning to TRBD2. CDR3 length equals 16 residues. Germline CDR1 reads SGHRS; CDR2 reads YFSETQ. Trimming cost V 0 bases and J 5 bases; bases outside gene matches: 5. CDR3 in amino acids: CASSLVAGVGTGELFF. For the CDR3, the DNA is TGCGCCAGCAGCTTGGTAGCGGGGGTCGGAACCGGGGAGCTGTTTTTT.

There are a few counts of this clonotype. CDR3 loop: CATRRRGSGTYTDTQYF. The CDR3 nucleotides are TGTGCCACCCGCCGACGGGGGAGCGGGACCTACACAGATACGCAGTATTTT. This sequence joins TRBV15 and TRBJ2-3, with TRBD2 identical over 7 bases. CDR3 length equals 17 residues. Germline V gene sequence: CDR1 LNHNV, CDR2 YYDKDF (reference sequence). With V trimmed by 8 bases and J by 2 bases, 16 bases remained unmatched.

This clonotype has only a few counts. The chain employs TRBV7-2 and TRBJ2-7, with 9 bases aligning to TRBD2. Germline CDR1 reads SGHTA; CDR2 reads FQGNSA. The CDR3 spans 17 residues. V gave up 1 base and J gave up 4 bases; unmatched junction bases: 11. Here the CDR3 DNA reads TGTGCCAGCAGCTTAGTTTTGGGAGGGACTAGCATTTACGAGCAGTACTTC. This translates into CASSLVLGGTSIYEQYF.

This clonotype appeared a few times. This chain connects TRBV20-1 to TRBJ2-3; 10 bases match TRBD2. Trimming took 4 bases from V and 2 from J; bases not matched to a gene: 6. The CDR3 runs 15 residues. Per the germline V gene, CDR1 is DFQATT and CDR2 is SNEGSKA (reference sequence). Here the CDR3 reads CSATALAGTTDTQYF. As DNA, the CDR3 is TGCAGTGCTACGGCACTAGCGGGGACCACAGATACGCAGTATTTT.

CDR3 sequence: CASSFLPGQGTEGAFF. In DNA, the CDR3 is TGTGCCAGCAGTTTCCTCCCGGGACAGGGAACGGAGGGAGCTTTCTTT. J is TRBJ1-1 and V is TRBV27, with 9 bases that match TRBD1. From germline, CDR1 is MNHEY and CDR2 SMNVEV (reference sequence). The CDR3 covers 16 residues. V lost 3 bases and J lost 10; bases outside the gene matches: 15.

The chain is built from TRBV20-1 and TRBJ2-1, with D hard to call. Germline V lookup: CDR1 DFQATT, CDR2 SNEGSKA (reference sequence). This CDR3 is built from 12 residues. Between the trimmed V and J ends, which lost 1 base and 8 bases, there was a span of 9 bases. The CDR3 region has the DNA TGCAGTGCTAGAGGCGTCGGGTATGAGCAGTTCTTC. Protein sequence: CSARGVGYEQFF.

The V call is TRBV5-1, the J call TRBJ1-3, with TRBD1 as a possible D gene (6 bases). Trimming cost V 4 bases and J 0 bases, with 8 bases left between them. Looked up from germline, CDR1 is SGHRS and CDR2 is YFSETQ. This CDR3 has 14 amino acids. CDR3 sequence: CASSVGASGNTIYF. CDR3 coding DNA: TGCGCCAGCAGCGTGGGGGCCTCTGGAAACACCATATATTTT.

Regarding this clonotype: A much larger clonotype is one base distant, so this may be a read error. The chain is built from TRBV10-3 and TRBJ1-1, with D uncertain. This CDR3 comprises 13 residues. CDR1 and CDR2 (germline): ENHRY, SYGVKD. CDR3 sequence (DNA): TGTGCCATCAGTGACTCCGCAGACACTGAAGCTATCTTT. Encoded protein: CAISDSADTEAIF.

The table lists this clonotype with a few counts. V usage is TRBV6-1 and J usage is TRBJ2-1; TRBD1 might be the D (6 bases). This CDR3 region has 15 residues. Per the germline V gene, CDR1 is MNHNS and CDR2 is SASEGT. V was cut by 1 base and J by 2 bases, with 9 bases left in between. CDR3 nucleotides: TGTGCCAGCAGTGAAGACGAGGGGGCCTACAATGAGCAGTTCTTC. As protein: CASSEDEGAYNEQFF.

This clonotype was observed a handful of times. V is TRBV12-3 or TRBV12-4 and J is TRBJ1-1, with D unclear. The CDR3 totals 12 residues. Trimming shortened V by 8 bases and J by 0 bases, and 7 bases separated the two germline ends. The CDR3 nucleotides read TGTGCCAGCTGGAGAATGAACACTGAAGCTTTCTTT. Translation: CASWRMNTEAFF.